This TCR beta chain was documented in a study of T cell responses to AZD1222 COVID-19 vaccine. Whole-study results and caveats: Among those given AZD1222, only 6 or 7 were seropositive at baseline. The sample set comprised mostly white British donors with more females, and clonal diversity was possibly underestimated. Spike-specific TCRs gained breadth and depth after people received two AZD1222 doses. With dominance at 160-218 and 743-854, vaccine-associated CD4 TCRs spanned spike.

The data were produced by immunoSEQ multiplex PCR, yet TCRdb's version contains in-frame clones alone and is incomplete. The table records roughly 53,000 clones, approximately 85% of them present only once. V lost 8 bases, J lost 2 bases, and 9 bases stayed unmatched. The CDR3 covers 15 residues. Germline assignment: CDR1 SNHLY and CDR2 FYNNEI. Concerning this clone itself: Its specificity is unknown.

V usage is TRBV2 and J usage is TRBJ2-5, with TRBD1 matching 9 bases. This clonotype originated in an adult in good health. The sequences come from peripheral blood, collected on day 0 of MenACWY control vaccination. The CDR3 loop reads CASHRGRAGQETQYF. The CDR3 coding sequence is TGTGCCAGCCACAGGGGGCGCGCTGGGCAAGAGACCCAGTACTTC.